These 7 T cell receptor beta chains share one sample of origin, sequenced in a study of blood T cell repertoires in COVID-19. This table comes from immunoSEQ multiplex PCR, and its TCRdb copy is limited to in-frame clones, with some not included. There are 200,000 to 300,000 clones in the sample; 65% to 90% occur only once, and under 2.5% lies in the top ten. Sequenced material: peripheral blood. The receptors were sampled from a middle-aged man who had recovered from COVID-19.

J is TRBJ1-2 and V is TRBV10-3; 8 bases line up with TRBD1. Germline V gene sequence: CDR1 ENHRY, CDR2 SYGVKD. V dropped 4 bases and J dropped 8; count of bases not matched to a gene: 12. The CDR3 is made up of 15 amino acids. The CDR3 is CAISGSTGTGSGYTF. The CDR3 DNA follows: TGTGCCATCAGTGGAAGTACCGGGACAGGCTCCGGCTACACCTTC.

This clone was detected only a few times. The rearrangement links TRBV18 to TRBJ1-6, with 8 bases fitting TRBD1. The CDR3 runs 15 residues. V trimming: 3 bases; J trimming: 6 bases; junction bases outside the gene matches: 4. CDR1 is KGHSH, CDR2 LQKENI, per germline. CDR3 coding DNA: TGTGCCAGCTCACCTCGACAGGGGATTAATTCACCCCTCCACTTT. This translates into CASSPRQGINSPLHF.

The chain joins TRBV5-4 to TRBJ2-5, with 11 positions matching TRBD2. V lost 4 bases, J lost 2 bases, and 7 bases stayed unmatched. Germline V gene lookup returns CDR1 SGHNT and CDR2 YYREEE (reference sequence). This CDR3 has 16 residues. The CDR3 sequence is CASSPRLAGNQETQYF. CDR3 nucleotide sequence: TGTGCCAGCAGCCCGCGACTAGCGGGGAATCAAGAGACCCAGTACTTC.

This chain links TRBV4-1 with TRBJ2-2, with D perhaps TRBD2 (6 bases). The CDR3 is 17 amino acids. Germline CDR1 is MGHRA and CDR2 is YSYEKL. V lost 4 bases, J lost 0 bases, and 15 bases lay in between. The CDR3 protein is CASSPSVWGANTGELFF. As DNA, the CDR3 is TGCGCCAGCAGCCCCAGCGTGTGGGGGGCGAACACCGGGGAGCTGTTTTTT.

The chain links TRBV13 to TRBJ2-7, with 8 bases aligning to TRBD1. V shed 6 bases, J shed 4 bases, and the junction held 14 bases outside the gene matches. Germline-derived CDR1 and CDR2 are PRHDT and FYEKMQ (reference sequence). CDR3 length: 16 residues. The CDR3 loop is CASSKNDRGHPYEQYF. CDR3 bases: TGTGCCAGCAGTAAAAATGACAGGGGACATCCATACGAGCAGTACTTC.

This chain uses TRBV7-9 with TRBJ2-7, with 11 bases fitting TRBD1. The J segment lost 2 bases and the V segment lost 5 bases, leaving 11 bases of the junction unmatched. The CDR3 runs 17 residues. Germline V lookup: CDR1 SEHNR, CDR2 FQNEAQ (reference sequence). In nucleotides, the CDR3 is TGTGCCAGCAGCCCGGACAACCGGGACAGGGGGACCTACGAGCAGTACTTC. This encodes CASSPDNRDRGTYEQYF.

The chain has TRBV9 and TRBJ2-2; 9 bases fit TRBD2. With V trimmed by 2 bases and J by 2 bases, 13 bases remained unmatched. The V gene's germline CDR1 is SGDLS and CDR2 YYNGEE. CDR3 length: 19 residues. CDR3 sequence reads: CASSVRRGAGGGNTGELFF. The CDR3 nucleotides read TGTGCCAGCAGCGTTCGTAGGGGGGCGGGAGGGGGTAACACCGGGGAGCTGTTTTTT. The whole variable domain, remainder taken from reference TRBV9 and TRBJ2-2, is DSGVTQTPKHLITATGQRVTLRCSPRSGDLSVYWYQQSLDQGLQFLIQYYNGEERAKGNILERFSAQQFPDLHSELNLSSLELGDSALYFCASSVRRGAGGGNTGELFFGEGSRLTVL.